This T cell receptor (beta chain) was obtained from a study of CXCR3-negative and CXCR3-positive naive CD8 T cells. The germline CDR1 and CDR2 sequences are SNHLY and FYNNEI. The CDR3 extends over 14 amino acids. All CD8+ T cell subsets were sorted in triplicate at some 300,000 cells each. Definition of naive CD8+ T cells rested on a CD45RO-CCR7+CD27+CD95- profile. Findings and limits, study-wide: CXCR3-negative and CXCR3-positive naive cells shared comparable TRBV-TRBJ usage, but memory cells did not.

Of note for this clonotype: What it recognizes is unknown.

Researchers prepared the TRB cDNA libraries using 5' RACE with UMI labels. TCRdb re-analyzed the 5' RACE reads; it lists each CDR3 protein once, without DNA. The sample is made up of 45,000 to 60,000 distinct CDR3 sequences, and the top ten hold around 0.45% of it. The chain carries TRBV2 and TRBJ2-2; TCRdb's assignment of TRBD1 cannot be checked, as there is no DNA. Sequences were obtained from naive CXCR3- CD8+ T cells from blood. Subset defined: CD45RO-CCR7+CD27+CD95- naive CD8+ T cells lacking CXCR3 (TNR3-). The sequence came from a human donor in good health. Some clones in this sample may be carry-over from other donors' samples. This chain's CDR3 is CASRARGATGELFF.